A selection of T cell receptor beta chains follows, all from one sample in a study of shared clonotypes between healthy human individuals. Method: immunoSEQ multiplex PCR; TCRdb's copy keeps in-frame clones and lacks some. The table lists more than 1,200,000 clones, less than 99% of them singletons. Material for sequencing was naive CD4+ T cells sorted from blood. Receptor source: a man aged 30-40 years in good health. CDR3s include the opening cysteine and the closing phenylalanine or tryptophan. The order of the fields is D gene, V gene, clone size, J gene, CDR3 DNA, CDR3 protein. D genes are given only for firm matches. Rows may omit the clone size; those that give it use once, few, many or a size class.

TRBD1	TRBV18	.	TRBJ1-4	TGTGCCAGCTCCCCAGACAGGGGACCTAATGAAAAACTGTTTTTT	CASSPDRGPNEKLFF
.	TRBV29-1	.	TRBJ2-3	TGCAGCGTTGAAGGGGTCTGGGGAAGCACAGATACGCAGTATTTT	CSVEGVWGSTDTQYF
TRBD1	TRBV6-1	.	TRBJ2-1	TGTGCCAGCAGTGTCCGACAGGGGGCGGCCGGCTCCTACAATGAGCAGTTCTTC	CASSVRQGAAGSYNEQFF
TRBD2	TRBV9	.	TRBJ2-7	TGTGCCAGCAGCGTGGCTAGCGGCACCTACGAGCAGTACTTC	CASSVASGTYEQYF
TRBD2	TRBV4-1	.	TRBJ2-1	TGCGCCAGCACCCCCCGGCGGCTAGCGGGGGACAATGAGCAGTTCTTC	CASTPRRLAGDNEQFF
TRBD2	TRBV27	.	TRBJ2-5	TGTGCCAGCAGCTTCTCGGGCCAGCGGGGGGAGACCCAGTACTTC	CASSFSGQRGETQYF
.	TRBV5-1	.	TRBJ2-3	TGCGCCAGCAGCTTGCAGGTCGGTGATACGCAGTATTTT	CASSLQVGDTQYF
.	TRBV14	once	TRBJ2-2	TGTGCCAGCAGCCAAGAGAGGGGGGCCGGGGAGCTGTTTTTT	CASSQERGAGELFF
TRBD1	TRBV19	.	TRBJ2-7	TGTGCCAGTAGTATAAGGGGACAGGGCTACGAGCAGTACTTC	CASSIRGQGYEQYF
.	TRBV5-4	.	TRBJ2-2	TGTGCCAGCAAGCAATCGGTTGCTGGGGAGCTGTTTTTT	CASKQSVAGELFF
.	TRBV23-1	.	TRBJ2-7	TGCGCCAGCAGTCTGGAACGGTGGTCCTACGAGCAGTACTTC	CASSLERWSYEQYF
.	TRBV7-9	.	TRBJ1-1	TGTGCCAGCAGCCAAGAGCACAGGGTTGAAGCTTTCTTT	CASSQEHRVEAFF
TRBD1	TRBV5-6	.	TRBJ2-4	TGTGCCAGCAGTTCCTTAGTGACAGGGTTTCTAAACATTCAGTACTTC	CASSSLVTGFLNIQYF
TRBD2	TRBV27	.	TRBJ2-7	TGTGCCAGCAGTTTGGCTAGCGGGAGATTCTGGGGAACCCAATACGAGCAGTACTTC	CASSLASGRFWGTQYEQYF
.	TRBV27	.	TRBJ1-5	TGTGCCAGGTCCTTCCCCGGACGGAACAATCAGCCCCAGCATTTT	CARSFPGRNNQPQHF
.	TRBV11-2	.	TRBJ2-5	TGTGCCAGCAGCTTTGGTCTGCGGGGAGATTTGGAGACCCAGTACTTC	CASSFGLRGDLETQYF
TRBD1	TRBV5-1	.	TRBJ2-3	TGCGCCAGCAGCTACCCGCGGTGGGACAGGGCCACAGATACGCAGTATTTT	CASSYPRWDRATDTQYF
.	TRBV2	.	TRBJ2-4	TGTGCCAGCATTCGCGAACCAACACTCCCCGTCGGGAACTTC	CASIREPTLPVGNF
.	TRBV28	.	TRBJ2-1	TGTGCCAGCAGCTGGGACTCCGTCTCCTACAATGAGCAGTTCTTC	CASSWDSVSYNEQFF
.	TRBV28	.	TRBJ1-5	TGTGCCAGCAGATCGTGGGGGGGTCAGCCCCAGCATTTT	CASRSWGGQPQHF
TRBD2	TRBV10-1	.	TRBJ2-7	TGCGCCAGCAGTGAAGCGGGACGTGATTACGAGCAGTACTTC	CASSEAGRDYEQYF
.	TRBV28	.	TRBJ1-1	TGTGCCAGCAGTGAGAGGTCAGGTTGGAACACTGAAGCTTTCTTT	CASSERSGWNTEAFF